The T cell receptor (beta chain) described here comes from a study of molecular identifiers for immune sequencing clone quantification. Looking at the study overall: Split five ways in replicates, RNA from around 18,000 or 91,000 naive CD8 cells had four portions sequenced.

One entry per CDR3 protein results from TCRdb running MiXCR on the PCR reads. There are approximately 500,000 distinct CDR3 sequences in the sample; around 23% occur only once, and roughly 0.77% lies in the top ten. This clonotype was seen more than once but under ten times. The antigen is not known. Whole-study results and caveats: Beyond 20 RNA copies, clones held over 99% of effector molecules, compared with under 1% in naive cells.

The source material was naive CD8+ T cells from blood, with Jurkat cell RNA spiked in. Described subset: FACS-sorted CD8+CD4-CCR7+CD45RA+ naive T cells. The TCR was taken from a human donor in good health. Some libraries in this study had Jurkat cell RNA spiked in.

The CDR3 DNA follows: TGCGCCAGCAGCCAAGAATCCTCCCCTCGTTTGGAGACCCAGTACTTC. Protein product: CASSQESSPRLETQYF. This chain connects TRBV4-1 to TRBJ2-5; D gene unclear. Per germline, CDR1 MGHRA and CDR2 YSYEKL. The CDR3 consists of 16 residues. V dropped 0 bases and J dropped 5 bases, with 16 bases sitting between them.